This is a list of T cell receptor beta chains from one sample in a study of identical twins. TCRdb recomputed calls from the 5' RACE reads with MiXCR, one row per CDR3 protein. The sample shows under 450,000 distinct CDR3 sequences, approximately 18% of them seen only once. What was sequenced was naive T cells sorted from blood. These TCRs come from a man between 45 and 60 years old in good health. Each CDR3 is given with its conserved first and last residue. Each record gives: D gene, J gene, V gene, clone size, CDR3 protein, CDR3 DNA. A D gene is named only where the DNA matches it firmly. Some rows have no size entry. The others give once, few or many, or a class for an expanded clone.

>NA|TRBJ2-5|TRBV28|NA
CASSPFKWGRKETQYF
TGTGCCAGCAGCCCTTTTAAATGGGGAAGAAAGGAGACCCAGTACTTC
>NA|TRBJ2-6|TRBV11-1|few
CASSFRTSWGPGANVLTF
TGTGCCAGCAGCTTCAGGACGAGCTGGGGGCCTGGGGCCAACGTCCTGACTTTC
>TRBD2|TRBJ2-3|TRBV28|many
CASTPAGSSSTDTQYF
TGTGCCAGCACCCCAGCGGGGAGCTCTAGCACAGATACGCAGTATTTT
>NA|TRBJ1-4|TRBV7-6|many
CASSLNEKLFF
TGTGCCAGCAGCTTAAATGAAAAACTGTTTTTT
>NA|TRBJ2-1|TRBV29-1|many
CSVSRTYSYNEQFF
TGCAGCGTTAGCAGAACTTACTCCTACAATGAGCAGTTCTTC
>NA|TRBJ2-3|TRBV20-1|few
CSATLRDSSTDTQYF
TGCAGTGCCACTCTCCGCGACTCTAGCACAGATACGCAGTATTTT
>NA|TRBJ1-5|TRBV20-1|many
CSARRGRLGQPQHF
TGCAGTGCTAGACGGGGGCGCTTGGGTCAGCCCCAGCATTTT
>NA|TRBJ2-1|TRBV7-7|NA
CASSPRPGDNEQFF
TGTGCCAGCAGCCCTCGTCCAGGGGACAATGAGCAGTTCTTC
>NA|TRBJ2-1|TRBV7-2|NA
CASSLAGLAHEQFF
TGTGCCAGCAGCTTAGCGGGGCTGGCACATGAGCAGTTCTTC
>NA|TRBJ2-1|TRBV4-2|NA
CASSPHRDSPYNEQFF
TGTGCCAGCAGCCCACACAGGGACTCCCCCTACAATGAGCAGTTCTTC
>TRBD2|TRBJ2-3|TRBV7-2|few
CASSLRGGRGPSPQPTQYF
TGTGCCAGCAGCTTGCGGGGGGGGCGGGGTCCCTCCCCGCAGCCTACGCAGTATTTT
>NA|TRBJ1-1|TRBV12-3/TRBV12-4|once
CASSSRENTEAFF
TGTGCCAGCAGTAGCAGGGAGAACACTGAAGCTTTCTTT
>NA|TRBJ2-2|TRBV7-2|NA
CASSLQGGPTGELFF
TGTGCCAGCAGCTTACAGGGGGGGCCCACCGGGGAGCTGTTTTTT
>NA|TRBJ1-3|TRBV25-1|few
CASSGPGPNSGNTIYF
TGTGCCAGCAGTGGCCCAGGACCAAACTCTGGAAACACCATATATTTT
>NA|TRBJ1-1|TRBV12-3/TRBV12-4|NA
CASKDTGDTEAFF
TGTGCCAGCAAAGACACGGGGGACACTGAAGCTTTCTTT
>TRBD2|TRBJ2-7|TRBV7-2|many
CASSPLTGGTYEQYF
TGTGCCAGCAGCCCCCTAACGGGGGGGACCTACGAGCAGTACTTC
>NA|TRBJ2-6|TRBV10-3|NA
CAISESRSSGANVLTF
TGTGCCATCAGTGAGTCGAGGTCCTCTGGGGCCAACGTCCTGACTTTC